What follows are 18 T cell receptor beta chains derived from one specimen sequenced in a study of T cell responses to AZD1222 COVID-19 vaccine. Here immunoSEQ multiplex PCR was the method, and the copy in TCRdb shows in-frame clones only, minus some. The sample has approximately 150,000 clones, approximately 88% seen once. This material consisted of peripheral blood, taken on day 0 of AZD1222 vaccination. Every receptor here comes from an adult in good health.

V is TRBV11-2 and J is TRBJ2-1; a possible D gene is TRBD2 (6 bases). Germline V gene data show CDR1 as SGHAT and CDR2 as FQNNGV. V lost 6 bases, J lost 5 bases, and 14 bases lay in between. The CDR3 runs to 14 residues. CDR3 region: CASRVGLSNNEQFF. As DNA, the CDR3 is TGTGCCAGCAGGGTGGGACTTTCCAACAATGAGCAGTTCTTC. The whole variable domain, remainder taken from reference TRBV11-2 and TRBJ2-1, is EAGVAQSPRYKIIEKRQSVAFWCNPISGHATLYWYQQILGQGPKLLIQFQNNGVVDDSQLPKDRFSAERLKGVDSTLKIQPAKLEDSAVYLCASRVGLSNNEQFFGPGTRLTVL.

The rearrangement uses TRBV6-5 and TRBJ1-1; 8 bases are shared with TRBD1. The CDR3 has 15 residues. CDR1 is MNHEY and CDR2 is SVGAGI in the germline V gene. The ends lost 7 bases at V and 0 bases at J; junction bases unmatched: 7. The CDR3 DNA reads TGTGCCAGCAAAAACGACAGGGGAATGAACACTGAAGCTTTCTTT. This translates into CASKNDRGMNTEAFF.

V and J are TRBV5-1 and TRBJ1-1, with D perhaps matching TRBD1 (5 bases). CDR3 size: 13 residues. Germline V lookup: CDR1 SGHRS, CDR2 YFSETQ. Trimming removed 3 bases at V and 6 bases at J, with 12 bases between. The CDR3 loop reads CASSSLQGAEAFF. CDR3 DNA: TGCGCCAGCAGCTCGCTCCAGGGAGCTGAAGCTTTCTTT.

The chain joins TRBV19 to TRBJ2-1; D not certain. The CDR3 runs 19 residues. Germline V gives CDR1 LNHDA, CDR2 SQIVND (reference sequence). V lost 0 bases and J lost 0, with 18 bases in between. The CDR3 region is CASSIDLFPPLSSYNEQFF. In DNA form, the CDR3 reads TGTGCCAGTAGTATAGATCTATTCCCCCCCTTAAGCTCCTACAATGAGCAGTTCTTC. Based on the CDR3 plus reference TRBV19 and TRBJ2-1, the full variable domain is DGGITQSPKYLFRKEGQNVTLSCEQNLNHDAMYWYRQDPGQGLRLIYYSQIVNDFQKGDIAEGYSVSREKKESFPLTVTSAQKNPTAFYLCASSIDLFPPLSSYNEQFFGPGTRLTVL.

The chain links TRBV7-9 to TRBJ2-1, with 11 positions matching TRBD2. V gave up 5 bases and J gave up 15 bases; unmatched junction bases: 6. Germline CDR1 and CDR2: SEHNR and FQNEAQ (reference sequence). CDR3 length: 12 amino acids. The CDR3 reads CASSPGTSGSFF. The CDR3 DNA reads TGTGCCAGCAGCCCCGGGACTAGCGGTTCGTTCTTC.

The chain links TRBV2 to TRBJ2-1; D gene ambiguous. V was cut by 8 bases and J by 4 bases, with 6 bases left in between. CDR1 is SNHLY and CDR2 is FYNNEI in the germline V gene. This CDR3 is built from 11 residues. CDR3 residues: CASFSYNEQFF. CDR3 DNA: TGTGCCAGCTTCTCTTACAATGAGCAGTTCTTC.

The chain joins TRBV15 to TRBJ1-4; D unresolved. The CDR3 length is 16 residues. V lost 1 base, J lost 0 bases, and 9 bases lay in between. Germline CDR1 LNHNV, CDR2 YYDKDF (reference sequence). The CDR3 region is CATSRVIGATNEKLFF. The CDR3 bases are TGTGCCACCAGCAGAGTGATCGGAGCAACTAATGAAAAACTGTTTTTT.

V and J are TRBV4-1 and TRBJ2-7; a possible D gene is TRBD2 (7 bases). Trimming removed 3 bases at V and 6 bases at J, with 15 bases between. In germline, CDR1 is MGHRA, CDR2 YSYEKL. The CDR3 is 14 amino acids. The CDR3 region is CASSQWGGGTEQYF. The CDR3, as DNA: TGCGCCAGCAGCCAGTGGGGAGGGGGAACCGAGCAGTACTTC.

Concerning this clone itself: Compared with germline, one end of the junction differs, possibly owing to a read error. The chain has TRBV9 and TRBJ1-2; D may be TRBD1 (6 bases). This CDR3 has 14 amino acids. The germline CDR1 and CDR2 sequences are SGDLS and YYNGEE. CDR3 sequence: CVSSVGGGSYGYTF. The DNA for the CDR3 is TGTGTCAGCAGCGTTGGAGGGGGGTCCTATGGCTACACCTTC.

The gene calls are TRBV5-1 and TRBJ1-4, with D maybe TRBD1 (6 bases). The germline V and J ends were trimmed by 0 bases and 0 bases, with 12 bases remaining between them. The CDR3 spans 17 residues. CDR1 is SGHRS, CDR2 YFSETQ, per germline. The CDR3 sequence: CASSLEQGGATNEKLFF. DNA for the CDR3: TGCGCCAGCAGCTTGGAACAGGGAGGTGCAACTAATGAAAAACTGTTTTTT.

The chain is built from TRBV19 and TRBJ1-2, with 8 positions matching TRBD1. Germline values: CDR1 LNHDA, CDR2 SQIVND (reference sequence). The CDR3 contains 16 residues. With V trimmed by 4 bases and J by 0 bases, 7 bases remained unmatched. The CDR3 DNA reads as TGTGCCAGTAGTAAGGGGACAGGAATCACTAACTATGGCTACACCTTC. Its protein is CASSKGTGITNYGYTF.

CDR3 amino acids: CASSSAGGNYNEQFF. For the CDR3, the DNA is TGTGCCAGCAGTTCAGCGGGAGGGAATTACAATGAGCAGTTCTTC. The chain carries TRBV28 and TRBJ2-1; 10 nucleotides line up with TRBD2. This CDR3 has 15 residues. Trimming removed 4 bases from V and 4 bases from J; junction bases left unmatched: 4. Per the germline V gene, CDR1 is MDHEN and CDR2 is SYDVKM.

CDR3 coding DNA: TGTGCCAGCAGCTGGGGGGGAAATAGCAATCAGCCCCAGCATTTT. It codes for CASSWGGNSNQPQHF. The chain carries TRBV6-2 or TRBV6-3 and TRBJ1-5; maybe TRBD1 (5 bases). Germline CDR1 and CDR2: MNHEY and SVGEGT. This CDR3 region has 15 residues. V dropped 6 bases and J dropped 0 bases, with 12 bases sitting between them.

Here the CDR3 DNA reads TGTGCCTGGAGTGTACGGGTCCACACAGATACGCAGTATTTT. Residues: CAWSVRVHTDTQYF. This chain links TRBV30 with TRBJ2-3; D gene ambiguous. The V end lost 0 bases, the J end lost 2 bases, and 9 bases lay between the germline ends. The CDR3 extends over 14 amino acids. Looked up from germline, CDR1 is GTSNPN and CDR2 is SVGIG (reference sequence).

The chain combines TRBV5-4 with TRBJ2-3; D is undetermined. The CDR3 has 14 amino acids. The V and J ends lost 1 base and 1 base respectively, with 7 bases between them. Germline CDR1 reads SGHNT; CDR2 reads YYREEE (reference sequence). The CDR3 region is CASSLRLGTDTQYF. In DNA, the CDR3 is TGTGCCAGCAGCTTGCGCCTAGGCACAGATACGCAGTATTTT. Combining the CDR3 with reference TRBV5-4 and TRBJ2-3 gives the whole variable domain ETGVTQSPTHLIKTRGQQVTLRCSSQSGHNTVSWYQQALGQGPQFIFQYYREEENGRGNFPPRFSGLQFPNYSSELNVNALELDDSALYLCASSLRLGTDTQYFGPGTRLTVL.

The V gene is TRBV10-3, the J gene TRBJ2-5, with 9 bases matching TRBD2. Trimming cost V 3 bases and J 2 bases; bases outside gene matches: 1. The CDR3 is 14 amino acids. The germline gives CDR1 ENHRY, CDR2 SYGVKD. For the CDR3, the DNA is TGTGCCATCAGTGAAGCGGGGGGTCAAGAGACCCAGTACTTC. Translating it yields CAISEAGGQETQYF.

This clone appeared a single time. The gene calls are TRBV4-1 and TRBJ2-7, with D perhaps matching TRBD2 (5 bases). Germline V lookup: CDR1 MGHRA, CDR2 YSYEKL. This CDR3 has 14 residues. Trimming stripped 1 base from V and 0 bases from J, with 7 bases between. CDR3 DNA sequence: TGCGCCAGCAGCCAAGCCGGGATCTCCTACGAGCAGTACTTC. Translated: CASSQAGISYEQYF.

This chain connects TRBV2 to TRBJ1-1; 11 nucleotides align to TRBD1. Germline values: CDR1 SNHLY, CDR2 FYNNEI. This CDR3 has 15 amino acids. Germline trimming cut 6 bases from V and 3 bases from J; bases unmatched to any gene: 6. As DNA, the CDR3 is TGTGCCAGCAGGGGGGACAGGGGGAGGGACACTGAAGCTTTCTTT. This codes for CASRGDRGRDTEAFF.